These 15 T cell receptor beta chains were all obtained from the same sample, sequenced in a study of CD8 T cells in ankylosing spondylitis. TCRdb re-called the 5' RACE reads with MiXCR, one entry per CDR3 protein. The repertoire includes some 130,000 distinct CDR3 sequences, around 13% of them detected once, and just under 3% sits in the top ten. The sample consisted of blood, either unsorted or a sorted T cell fraction (not recorded which). These receptors came from a female donor with ankylosing spondylitis or in good health (not recorded which).

In this sample, this clonotype turned up many times. The rearrangement uses TRBV5-1 and TRBJ1-5; D remains unclear. The length of the CDR3 is 13 residues. The V gene's germline CDR1 is SGHRS and CDR2 YFSETQ. V gave up 2 bases and J gave up 9 bases, with 12 bases separating them. In DNA, the CDR3 is TGCGCCAGCAGCTTAGACTCCGATCGGCCCCAGCATTTT. It codes for CASSLDSDRPQHF. Variable domain in full (rest from reference TRBV5-1 and TRBJ1-5): KAGVTQTPRYLIKTRGQQVTLSCSPISGHRSVSWYQQTPGQGLQFLFEYFSETQRNKGNFPGRFSGRQFSNSRSEMNVSTLELGDSALYLCASSLDSDRPQHFGDGTRLSIL.

In its sample, this clonotype was seen many times. V and J are TRBV6-1 and TRBJ2-3; 9 nucleotides agree with TRBD2. This CDR3 is built from 15 residues. With 6 bases clipped from V and 6 bases from J, the junction kept 10 bases outside the gene matches. The germline V gene has CDR1 MNHNS and CDR2 SASEGT. CDR3 nucleotide sequence: TGTGCCAGCAGCCAACTAGCGGGCGGGTCGGATACGCAGTATTTT. Encoded protein: CASSQLAGGSDTQYF.

The sample holds a few counts of this clonotype. The chain is built from TRBV5-6 and TRBJ2-1; D is uncertain. CDR1 is SGHDT and CDR2 is YYEEEE in the germline V gene. The CDR3 consists of 14 residues. Trimming left V 0 bases short and J 7 bases short, with 11 bases between. CDR3 protein: CASSLGYRSNEQFF. The DNA for the CDR3 is TGTGCCAGCAGCTTGGGCTACCGATCTAATGAGCAGTTCTTC.

This clonotype has only a few counts. The rearrangement joins TRBV9 to TRBJ1-2; no reliable D call. The CDR3 loop spans 13 amino acids. V shed 0 bases and J shed 4 bases, with 7 bases lying between them. Germline V gene data show CDR1 as SGDLS and CDR2 as YYNGEE. The chain's CDR3 is CASSVGHTYGYTF. CDR3 DNA sequence: TGTGCCAGCAGCGTAGGCCATACCTATGGCTACACCTTC.

This clonotype was detected a few times. The V and J genes are TRBV9 and TRBJ1-1; D is perhaps TRBD1 (6 bases). From germline, CDR1 is SGDLS and CDR2 YYNGEE. With 3 bases removed from V and 4 bases from J, the gap between germline ends came to 22 bases. The CDR3 has 17 residues. The DNA of the CDR3 is TGTGCCAGCAGCGGACCGGCTGGGGGCGGGAGTTTCACTGAAGCTTTCTTT. As protein: CASSGPAGGGSFTEAFF. Variable domain in full (rest from reference TRBV9 and TRBJ1-1): DSGVTQTPKHLITATGQRVTLRCSPRSGDLSVYWYQQSLDQGLQFLIQYYNGEERAKGNILERFSAQQFPDLHSELNLSSLELGDSALYFCASSGPAGGGSFTEAFFGQGTRLTVV.

The rearrangement uses TRBV6-5 and TRBJ2-3; 7 positions agree with TRBD1. CDR1 is MNHEY, CDR2 SVGAGI, per germline. CDR3 length: 15 residues. The ends lost 3 bases at V and 5 bases at J; junction bases unmatched: 8. The CDR3 DNA reads TGTGCCAGCAGTTATGTCCCAGGGGGTGGAGATACGCAGTATTTT. Protein product: CASSYVPGGGDTQYF.

The chain carries TRBV5-1 and TRBJ2-1, with 7 nucleotides matching TRBD2. From germline, CDR1 is SGHRS and CDR2 YFSETQ. Trimming at V came to 0 bases and at J to 4 bases, leaving 4 bases not matched to a gene. The CDR3 spans 15 residues. This CDR3 reads CASSLGGSLYNEQFF. CDR3 bases: TGCGCCAGCAGCTTGGGCGGGAGCCTTTACAATGAGCAGTTCTTC.

The chain is built from TRBV5-1 and TRBJ1-5, with 7 bases lining up with TRBD1. With 0 bases clipped from V and 3 bases from J, the junction kept 9 bases outside the gene matches. Germline CDR1 and CDR2: SGHRS and YFSETQ. The CDR3 consists of 17 residues. The CDR3, as DNA: TGCGCCAGCAGCTTGGTAGGGACAGAGTACGTCAATCAGCCCCAGCATTTT. Its translation: CASSLVGTEYVNQPQHF.

This clonotype was counted many times. This chain uses TRBV7-2 with TRBJ2-1, with TRBD2 identical over 9 bases. The germline V gene has CDR1 SGHTA and CDR2 FQGNSA. The CDR3 length is 15 residues. V was clipped by 5 bases and J by 4 bases; unmatched bases: 6. CDR3 nucleotide sequence: TGTGCCAGCAGCCCGAGGACTAGCGAGTACAATGAGCAGTTCTTC. Translation: CASSPRTSEYNEQFF. Drawing the rest from reference TRBV7-2 and TRBJ2-1, the complete variable domain is GAGVSQSPSNKVTEKGKDVELRCDPISGHTALYWYRQSLGQGLEFLIYFQGNSAPDKSGLPSDRFSAERTGGSVSTLTIQRTQQEDSAVYLCASSPRTSEYNEQFFGPGTRLTVL.

This clonotype was picked up many times. The chain combines TRBV5-1 with TRBJ2-1; perhaps TRBD1 as D (6 bases). Germline CDR1 and CDR2: SGHRS and YFSETQ. The CDR3 covers 14 residues. V lost 0 bases, J lost 8 bases, and 12 bases lay in between. The DNA of the CDR3 is TGCGCCAGCAGCTTGGCGTACAGGGTCGATGAGCAGTTCTTC. It translates to CASSLAYRVDEQFF.

This clonotype was counted only a few times. This may be a read error, as it is one base from a much larger clone. The V call is TRBV7-9, the J call TRBJ2-3; the D gene is possibly TRBD1 (6 bases). Per the germline V gene, CDR1 is SEHNR and CDR2 is FQNEAQ (reference sequence). Trimming took off 0 bases at V and 2 bases at J, with 6 bases between the two ends. This CDR3 comprises 14 residues. In DNA, the CDR3 is TGTGCCAGCAGCTTAGCGGGGGCCACAGATACGCAGTATTTT. Amino acids: CASSLAGATDTQYF.

This clonotype was found a few times. CDR3 amino acids: CASSLVRTGELFF. Written as DNA, the CDR3 is TGTGCCAGCAGCTTAGTTCGGACCGGGGAGCTGTTTTTT. This chain joins TRBV7-2 and TRBJ2-2, with D unresolved. Germline V gene sequence: CDR1 SGHTA, CDR2 FQGNSA. The CDR3 totals 13 residues. The V end was cut by 1 base, the J end by 5 bases, with 5 bases between.

In its sample, this clonotype was seen a few times. The rearrangement joins TRBV11-2 to TRBJ2-2, with TRBD2 as a possible D gene (6 bases). The CDR3 sequence is 16 residues long. Germline V lookup: CDR1 SGHAT, CDR2 FQNNGV. Trimming took 3 bases from V and 1 from J, leaving 12 bases between them. Here the CDR3 reads CASSLVGLKNTGELFF. The DNA of the CDR3 is TGTGCCAGCAGCTTGGTCGGACTAAAGAACACCGGGGAGCTGTTTTTT.

As for this clonotype: This may stem from a read error, because a much larger clone lies one nucleotide away. The genes are TRBV6-2 or TRBV6-3 and TRBJ2-1, with D perhaps TRBD2 (6 bases). The germline gives CDR1 MNHEY, CDR2 SVGEGT. The CDR3 extends over 14 amino acids. CDR3 protein: CAGSSGTGNNEQFF. As DNA, the CDR3 is TGTGCCGGCAGTTCCGGGACTGGCAACAATGAGCAGTTCTTC.

This clonotype was detected many times. The rearrangement links TRBV11-1 to TRBJ2-2, with D possibly being TRBD1 or TRBD2 (5 bases each). Trimming removed 1 base at V and 5 bases at J, with 8 bases between. Germline V gives CDR1 SGHAT, CDR2 FQDESV (reference sequence). This CDR3 spans 14 amino acids. The CDR3 is CASSLVGGTGELFF. The CDR3 coding sequence is TGTGCCAGCAGCTTAGTTGGGGGAACCGGGGAGCTGTTTTTT.